Included here is one T cell receptor beta chain sequence, with context. Its antigen is currently unknown. The source of the sample is a study of yellow fever vaccine responses in identical twins. General study results and limits: Among the twins, the vaccine T cell response reportedly seemed partly convergent and partly personalized.

The germline CDR1 and CDR2 sequences are WNHNN and SYGVQD (reference sequence). After removal of 0 bases from V and 4 bases from J, the junction contained 4 bases not matched to a gene. The CDR3 contains 15 residues. Via MiXCR, TCRdb re-called the RT-PCR reads, giving one row per CDR3 protein. The data show about 19,000 distinct CDR3 sequences, less than 75% seen once. J is TRBJ1-1 and V is TRBV10-1; TRBD1 matches 8 bases. The sample consisted of T cells from blood (PBMCs), unsorted or a sorted subset (not recorded which), taken before or after yellow fever vaccination (not recorded which). This TCR came from a woman between 18 and 30 years old who received the yellow fever vaccine. The CDR3 loop is CASSESTGEGTEAFF. Here the CDR3 DNA reads TGCGCCAGCAGTGAGTCGACAGGGGAGGGCACTGAAGCTTTCTTT.